The T cell receptor beta chain under discussion was sequenced for a study of T cells in Graves' hyperthyroidism and ophthalmopathy. Authors of the study amplified TCR beta CDR3 regions from RNA transcripts. Primed by the HTBI set, a first-round RT-PCR was run on the TCR CDR3. TCRdb re-analysed the multiplex PCR reads in MiXCR, keeping a single row per CDR3 protein. This sample carries about 420,000 distinct CDR3 sequences, 15% to 19% of them seen once, and the ten largest clones take about 7.7%. The V gene's germline CDR1 is MNHEY and CDR2 SMNVEV (reference sequence). The CDR3 runs 13 residues. The V and J ends lost 5 bases and 3 bases respectively, with 10 bases between them.

The chain is built from TRBV27 and TRBJ1-1; D is perhaps TRBD1 (6 bases). Input material: blood. This clonotype originated in a woman aged 18-35 years with Graves' hyperthyroidism. CDR3 in DNA: TGTGCCAGCAGTGATAGGGGGTACACTGAAGCTTTCTTT. Its translation is CASSDRGYTEAFF.